This T cell receptor (beta chain) was retrieved from a study of vaccination effects on CD4 cells after COVID-19. The study's findings and limits: Cross-reactivity with common cold coronaviruses was shown by only 1 of 255 vaccine-induced clones in healthy vaccinees.

Sequencing was performed with immunoSEQ multiplex PCR; in TCRdb, only in-frame clones are kept and a portion is missing. This table has tens of thousands of clones, 60% to 75% appearing once. Germline V gives CDR1 SNHLY, CDR2 FYNNEI. The V end lost 7 bases, the J end lost 5 bases, and 17 bases lay between the germline ends. The length of the CDR3 is 14 residues. A note on this clone: The antigen remains undetermined.

CD4+ T cells specific for antigen were expanded with viral peptide pools by the ViraFEST assay before sequencing. At the end of 10 days of culture, CD4+ T cells were isolated. All participants had two doses of either the BNT162b2 or mRNA-1273 vaccine. The TCR comes from a human donor who received a COVID-19 vaccine. The chain joins TRBV2 to TRBJ1-2; perhaps TRBD1 as D (5 bases). Specimen: CD4+ T cells from PBMCs cultured with HCoV-229E spike peptides, collected after COVID-19 vaccination. The chain's CDR3 is CASTGDPPGYGYTF. The DNA for the CDR3 is TGTGCCAGCACGGGGGATCCCCCGGGATATGGCTACACCTTC.